The sequence of this TCR beta chain was determined in a study of identical twins. Study-wide results and caveats: Without tracking the same donors, conclusions rested on cross-sectional statistical analysis.

The germline V and J ends were trimmed by 0 bases and 10 bases, with 16 bases remaining between them. The CDR3 is 14 residues long. CDR1 is DFQATT, CDR2 SNEGSKA, per germline (reference sequence). Using its own MiXCR run on the 5' RACE reads, TCRdb lists one record per CDR3 protein. The table lists approximately 690,000 distinct CDR3 sequences, roughly 6% of them singletons. In regard to this clonotype: Its target is unknown.

The sequencing input was naive T cells sorted from blood. The J gene is TRBJ2-1, the V gene TRBV20-1; no definite D call. The receptor was derived from a man between 18 and 35 years old in good health. CDR3 nucleotides: TGCAGTGCTAGAGATGCCCCGGACGTGACCGAGCAGTTCTTC. Translation gives CSARDAPDVTEQFF.